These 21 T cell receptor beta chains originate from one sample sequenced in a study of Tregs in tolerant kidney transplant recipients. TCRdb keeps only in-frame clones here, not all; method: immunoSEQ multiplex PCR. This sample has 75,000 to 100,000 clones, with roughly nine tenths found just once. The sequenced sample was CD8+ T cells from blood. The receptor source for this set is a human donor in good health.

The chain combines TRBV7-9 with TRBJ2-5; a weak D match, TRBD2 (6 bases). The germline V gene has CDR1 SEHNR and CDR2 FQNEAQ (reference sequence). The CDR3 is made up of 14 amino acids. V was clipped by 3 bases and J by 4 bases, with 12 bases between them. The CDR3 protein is CASSLGGIRETQYF. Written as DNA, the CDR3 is TGTGCCAGCAGCTTGGGCGGGATTCGAGAGACCCAGTACTTC.

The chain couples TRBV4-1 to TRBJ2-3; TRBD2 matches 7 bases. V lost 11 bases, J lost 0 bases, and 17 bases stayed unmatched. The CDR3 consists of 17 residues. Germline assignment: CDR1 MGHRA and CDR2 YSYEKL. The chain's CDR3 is CADLEGLAVYSTDTQYF. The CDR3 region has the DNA TGCGCCGACCTCGAGGGGCTAGCGGTTTATAGCACAGATACGCAGTATTTT.

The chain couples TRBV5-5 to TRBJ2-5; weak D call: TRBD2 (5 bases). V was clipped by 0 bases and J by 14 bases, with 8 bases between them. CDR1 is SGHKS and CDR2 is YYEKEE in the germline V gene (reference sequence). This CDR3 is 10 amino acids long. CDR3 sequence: CASSLARAYF. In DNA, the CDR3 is TGTGCCAGCAGCTTGGCGCGGGCTTACTTC.

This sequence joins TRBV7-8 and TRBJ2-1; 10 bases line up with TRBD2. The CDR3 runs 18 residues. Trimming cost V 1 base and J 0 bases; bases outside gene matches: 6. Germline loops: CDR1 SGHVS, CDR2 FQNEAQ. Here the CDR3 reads CASSLGGTSESSYNEQFF. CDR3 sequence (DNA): TGTGCCAGCAGCTTAGGTGGGACTAGCGAAAGCTCCTACAATGAGCAGTTCTTC.

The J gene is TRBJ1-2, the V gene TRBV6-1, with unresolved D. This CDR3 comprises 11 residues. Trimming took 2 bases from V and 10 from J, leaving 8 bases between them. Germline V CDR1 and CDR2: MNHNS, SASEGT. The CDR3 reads CASSELEFYTF. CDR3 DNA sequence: TGTGCCAGCAGTGAACTGGAATTCTACACCTTC.

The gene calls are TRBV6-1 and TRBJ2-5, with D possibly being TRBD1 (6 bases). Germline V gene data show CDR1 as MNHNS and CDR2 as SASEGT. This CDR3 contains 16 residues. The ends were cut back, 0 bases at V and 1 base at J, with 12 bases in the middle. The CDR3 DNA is TGTGCCAGCAGTGAAGCCATCCGGGACACCCAAGAGACCCAGTACTTC. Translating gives CASSEAIRDTQETQYF.

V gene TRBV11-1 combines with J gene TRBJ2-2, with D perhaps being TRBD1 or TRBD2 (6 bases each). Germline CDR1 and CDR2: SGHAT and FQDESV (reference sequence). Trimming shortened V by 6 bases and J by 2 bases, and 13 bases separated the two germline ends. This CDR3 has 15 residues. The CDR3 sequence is CASRPLGGNTGELFF. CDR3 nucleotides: TGTGCCAGCAGACCCCTGGGGGGCAACACCGGGGAGCTGTTTTTT.

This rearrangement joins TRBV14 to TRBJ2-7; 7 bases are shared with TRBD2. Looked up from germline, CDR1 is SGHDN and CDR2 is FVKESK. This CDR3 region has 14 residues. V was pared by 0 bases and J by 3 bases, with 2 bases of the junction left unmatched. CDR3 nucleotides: TGTGCCAGCAGCCAAGAGCGGGGGAGCTACGAGCAGTACTTC. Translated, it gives CASSQERGSYEQYF.

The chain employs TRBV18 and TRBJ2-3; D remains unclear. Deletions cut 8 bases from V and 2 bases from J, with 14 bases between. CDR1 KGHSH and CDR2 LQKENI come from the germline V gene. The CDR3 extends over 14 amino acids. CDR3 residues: CASPHPTSTDTQYF. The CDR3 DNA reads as TGTGCCAGCCCCCATCCGACTTCCACAGATACGCAGTATTTT.

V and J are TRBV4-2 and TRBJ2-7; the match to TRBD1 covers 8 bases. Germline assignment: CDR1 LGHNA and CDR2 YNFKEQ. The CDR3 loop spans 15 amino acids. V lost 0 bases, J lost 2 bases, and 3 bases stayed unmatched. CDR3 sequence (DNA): TGTGCCAGCAGCCAAGAGGACAGGGAGGCCTACGAGCAGTACTTC. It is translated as CASSQEDREAYEQYF.

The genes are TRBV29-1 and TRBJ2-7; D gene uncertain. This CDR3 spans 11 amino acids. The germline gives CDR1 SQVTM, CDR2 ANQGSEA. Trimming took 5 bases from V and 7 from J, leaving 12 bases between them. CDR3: CSVKLPREQYF. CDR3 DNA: TGCAGCGTTAAGCTCCCGCGGGAGCAGTACTTC.

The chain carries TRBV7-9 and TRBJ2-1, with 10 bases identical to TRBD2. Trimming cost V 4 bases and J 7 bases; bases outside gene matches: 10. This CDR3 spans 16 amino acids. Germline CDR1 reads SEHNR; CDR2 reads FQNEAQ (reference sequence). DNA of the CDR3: TGTGCCAGCAGCTCGAGGCTAGCGGGAGATCAAAATGAGCAGTTCTTC. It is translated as CASSSRLAGDQNEQFF. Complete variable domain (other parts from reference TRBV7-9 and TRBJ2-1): DTGVSQNPRHKITKRGQNVTFRCDPISEHNRLYWYRQTLGQGPEFLTYFQNEAQLEKSRLLSDRFSAERPKGSFSTLEIQRTEQGDSAMYLCASSSRLAGDQNEQFFGPGTRLTVL.

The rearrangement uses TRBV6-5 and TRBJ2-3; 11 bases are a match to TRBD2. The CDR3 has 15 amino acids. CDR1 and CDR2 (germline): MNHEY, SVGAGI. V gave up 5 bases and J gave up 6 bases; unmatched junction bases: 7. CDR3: CASSVLAGGRDTQYF. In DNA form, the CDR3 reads TGTGCCAGCAGTGTCCTAGCGGGGGGCCGCGATACGCAGTATTTT.

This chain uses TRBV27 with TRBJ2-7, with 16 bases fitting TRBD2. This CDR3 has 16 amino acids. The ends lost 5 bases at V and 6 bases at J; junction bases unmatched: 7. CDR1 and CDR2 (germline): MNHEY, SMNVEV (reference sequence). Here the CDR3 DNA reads TGTGCCAGCAGTCCGGGACTAGCGGGGGGGCCAGTCGAGCAGTACTTC. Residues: CASSPGLAGGPVEQYF.

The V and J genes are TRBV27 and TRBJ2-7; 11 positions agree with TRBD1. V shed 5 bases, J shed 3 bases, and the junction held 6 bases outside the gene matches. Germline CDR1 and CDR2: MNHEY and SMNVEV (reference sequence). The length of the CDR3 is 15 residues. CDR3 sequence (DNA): TGTGCCAGCAGTCGCGGGACAGGGGGGCGCTACGAGCAGTACTTC. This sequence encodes CASSRGTGGRYEQYF.

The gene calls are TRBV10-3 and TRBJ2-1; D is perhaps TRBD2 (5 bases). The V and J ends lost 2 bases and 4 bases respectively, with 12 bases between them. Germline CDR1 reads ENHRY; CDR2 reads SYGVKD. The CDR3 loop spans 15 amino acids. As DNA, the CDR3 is TGTGCCATCAGTGAGCTGGCGGGCTTATACAATGAGCAGTTCTTC. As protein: CAISELAGLYNEQFF.

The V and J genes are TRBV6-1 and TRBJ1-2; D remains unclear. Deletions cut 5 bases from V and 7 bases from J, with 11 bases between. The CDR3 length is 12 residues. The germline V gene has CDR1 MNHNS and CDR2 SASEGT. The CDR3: CASSPDNSGYTF. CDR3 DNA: TGTGCCAGCAGTCCCGACAACAGTGGCTACACCTTC.

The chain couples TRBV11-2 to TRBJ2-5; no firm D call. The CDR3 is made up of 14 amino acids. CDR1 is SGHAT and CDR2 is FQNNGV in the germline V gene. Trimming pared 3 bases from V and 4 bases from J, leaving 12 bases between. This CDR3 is CASSLPGLRETQYF. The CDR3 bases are TGTGCCAGCAGCTTGCCCGGGTTGAGAGAGACCCAGTACTTC.

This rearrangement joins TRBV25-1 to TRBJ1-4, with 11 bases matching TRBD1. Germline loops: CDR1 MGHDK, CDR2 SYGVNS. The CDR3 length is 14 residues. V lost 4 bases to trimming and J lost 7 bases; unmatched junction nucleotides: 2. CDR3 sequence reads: CASSAGTGGEKLFF. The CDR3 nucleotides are TGTGCCAGCAGTGCAGGGACAGGGGGTGAAAAACTGTTTTTT.

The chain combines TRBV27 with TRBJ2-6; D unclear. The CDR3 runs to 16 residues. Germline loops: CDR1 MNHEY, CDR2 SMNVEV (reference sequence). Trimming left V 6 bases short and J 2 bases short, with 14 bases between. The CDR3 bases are TGTGCCAGCAGCCTAGGTCCGGTCCCTGGGGCCAACGTCCTGACTTTC. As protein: CASSLGPVPGANVLTF.

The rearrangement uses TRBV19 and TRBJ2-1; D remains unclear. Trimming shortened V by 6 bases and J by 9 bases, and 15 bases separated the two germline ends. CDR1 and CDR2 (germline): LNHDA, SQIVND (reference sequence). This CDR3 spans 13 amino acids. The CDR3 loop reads CASSPAPRVEQFF. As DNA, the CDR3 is TGTGCCAGTAGCCCGGCGCCCCGGGTTGAGCAGTTCTTC.